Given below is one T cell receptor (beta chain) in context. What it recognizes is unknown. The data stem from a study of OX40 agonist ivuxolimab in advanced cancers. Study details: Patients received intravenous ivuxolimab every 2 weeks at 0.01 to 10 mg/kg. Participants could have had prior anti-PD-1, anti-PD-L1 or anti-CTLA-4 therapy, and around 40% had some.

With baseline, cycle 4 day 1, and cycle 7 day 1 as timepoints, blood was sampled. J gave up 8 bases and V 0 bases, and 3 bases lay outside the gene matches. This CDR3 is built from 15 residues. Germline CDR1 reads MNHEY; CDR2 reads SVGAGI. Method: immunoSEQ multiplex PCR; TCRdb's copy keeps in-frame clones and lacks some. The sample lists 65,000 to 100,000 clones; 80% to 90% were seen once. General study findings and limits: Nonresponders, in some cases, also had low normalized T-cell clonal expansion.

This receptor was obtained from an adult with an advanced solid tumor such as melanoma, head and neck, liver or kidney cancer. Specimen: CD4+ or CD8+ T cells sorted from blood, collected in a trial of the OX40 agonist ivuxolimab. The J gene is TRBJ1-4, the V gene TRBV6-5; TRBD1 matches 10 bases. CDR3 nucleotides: TGTGCCAGCAGTTACTCAGGGACAGGGGACGAAAAACTGTTTTTT. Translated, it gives CASSYSGTGDEKLFF.